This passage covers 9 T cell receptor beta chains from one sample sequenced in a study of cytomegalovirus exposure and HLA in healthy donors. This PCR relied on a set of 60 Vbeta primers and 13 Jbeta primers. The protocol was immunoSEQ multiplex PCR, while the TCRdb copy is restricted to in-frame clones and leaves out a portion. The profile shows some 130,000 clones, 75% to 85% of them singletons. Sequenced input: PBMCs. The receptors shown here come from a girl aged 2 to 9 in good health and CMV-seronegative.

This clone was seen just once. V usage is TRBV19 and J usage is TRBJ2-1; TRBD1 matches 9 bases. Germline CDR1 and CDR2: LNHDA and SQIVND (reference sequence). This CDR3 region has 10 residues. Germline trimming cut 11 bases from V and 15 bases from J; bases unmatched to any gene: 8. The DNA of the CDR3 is TGTGCCGGACGGGACAGGGCCACGTTCTTC. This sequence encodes CAGRDRATFF.

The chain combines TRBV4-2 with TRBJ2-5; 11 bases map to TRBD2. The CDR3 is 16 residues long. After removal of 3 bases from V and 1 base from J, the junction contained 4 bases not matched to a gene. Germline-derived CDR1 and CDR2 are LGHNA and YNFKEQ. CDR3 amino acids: CASSQPGLAVQETQYF. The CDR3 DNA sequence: TGTGCCAGCAGCCAGCCGGGACTAGCGGTCCAAGAGACCCAGTACTTC.

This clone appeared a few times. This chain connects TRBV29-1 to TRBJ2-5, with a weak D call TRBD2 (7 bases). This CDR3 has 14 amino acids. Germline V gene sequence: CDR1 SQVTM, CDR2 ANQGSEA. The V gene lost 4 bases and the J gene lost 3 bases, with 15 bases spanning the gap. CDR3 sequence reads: CSVVRGAAEETQYF. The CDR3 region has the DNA TGCAGCGTTGTTCGGGGGGCGGCAGAAGAGACCCAGTACTTC.

The CDR3, as DNA: TGTGCCGTCCAGTCCGGGACATCTCAAGAGACCCAGTACTTC. Its translation is CAVQSGTSQETQYF. The chain uses TRBV10-3 and TRBJ2-5; possible D gene TRBD1, 6 bases. The ends were cut back, 11 bases at V and 2 bases at J, with 18 bases in the middle. In germline, CDR1 is ENHRY, CDR2 SYGVKD. CDR3 length: 14 residues.

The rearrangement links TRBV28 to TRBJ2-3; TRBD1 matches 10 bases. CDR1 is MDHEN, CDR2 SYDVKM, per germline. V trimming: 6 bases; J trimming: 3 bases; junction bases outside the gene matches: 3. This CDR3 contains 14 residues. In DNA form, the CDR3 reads TGTGCCAGCAGGCCGGGACAGGGGACAGATACGCAGTATTTT. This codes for CASRPGQGTDTQYF.

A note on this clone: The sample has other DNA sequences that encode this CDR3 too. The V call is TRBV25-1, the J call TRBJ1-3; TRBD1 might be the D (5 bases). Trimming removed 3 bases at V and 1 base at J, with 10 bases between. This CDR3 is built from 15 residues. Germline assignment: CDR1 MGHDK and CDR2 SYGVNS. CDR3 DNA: TGTGCCAGCAGTGAGTCCGGGGGATCTGGAAACACCATATATTTT. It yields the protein CASSESGGSGNTIYF.

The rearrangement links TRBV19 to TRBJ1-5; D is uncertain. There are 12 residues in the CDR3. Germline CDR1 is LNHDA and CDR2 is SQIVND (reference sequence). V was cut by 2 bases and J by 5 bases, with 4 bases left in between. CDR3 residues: CASSILYQPQHF. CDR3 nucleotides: TGTGCCAGTAGTATACTGTATCAGCCCCAGCATTTT.

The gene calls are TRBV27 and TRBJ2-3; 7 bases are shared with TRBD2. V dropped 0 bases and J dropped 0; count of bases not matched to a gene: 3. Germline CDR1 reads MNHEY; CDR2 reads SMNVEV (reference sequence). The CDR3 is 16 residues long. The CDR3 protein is CASSLSGLLSTDTQYF. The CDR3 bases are TGTGCCAGCAGTTTATCGGGACTACTCAGCACAGATACGCAGTATTTT.

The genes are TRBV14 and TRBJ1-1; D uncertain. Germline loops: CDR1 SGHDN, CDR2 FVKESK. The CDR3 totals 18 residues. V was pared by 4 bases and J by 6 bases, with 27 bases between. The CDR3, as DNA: TGTGCCAGCAGCCCCGACGGCCCCCGGGAACATTGGTACTCTGAAGCTTTCTTT. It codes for CASSPDGPREHWYSEAFF. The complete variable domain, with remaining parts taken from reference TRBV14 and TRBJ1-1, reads EAGVTQFPSHSVIEKGQTVTLRCDPISGHDNLYWYRRVMGKEIKFLLHFVKESKQDESGMPNNRFLAERTGGTYSTLKVQPAELEDSGVYFCASSPDGPREHWYSEAFFGQGTRLTVV.